The present entry profiles one TCR beta chain with its context. Its target is unknown. This CDR3 region has 13 residues. Trimming left V 3 bases short and J 3 bases short, with 9 bases between. From germline, CDR1 is MDHEN and CDR2 SYDVKM. These data belong to a study of T cell repertoires in cytomegalovirus infection. Overall study findings and caveats: Ex vivo responses were dominated by HLA-C-restricted CMV-specific TCR beta clonotypes.

Using its own MiXCR run on the reads, TCRdb lists one record per CDR3 protein. The data show approximately 630,000 distinct CDR3 sequences, 24% seen once. This clonotype was obtained from a human donor in good health (CMV status not recorded). Some clones in this sample may be carry-over from other donors' samples. The material sequenced was CD8+ T cells from PBMCs. The rearrangement uses TRBV28 and TRBJ2-7; D unclear. The DNA of the CDR3 is TGTGCCAGCAGTTTTGAAGGATACTACGAGCAGTACGTC. This translates into CASSFEGYYEQYV.